This T cell receptor beta chain was identified during a study of OX40 agonist ivuxolimab in advanced cancers. Using immunoSEQ multiplex PCR, the repertoire was profiled, and TCRdb retains in-frame clones only, with some absent. The sample lists about 61,000 clones, 80% to 95% occurring once. The germline gives CDR1 MNHEY, CDR2 SVGAGI. The CDR3 is made up of 15 amino acids. V was cut by 5 bases and J by 0 bases, with 14 bases left in between. The receptor was derived from an adult with an advanced solid tumor such as melanoma, head and neck, liver or kidney cancer. The chain combines TRBV6-5 with TRBJ2-7; possible D gene TRBD1, 5 bases. Sequencing was performed on CD4+ or CD8+ T cells sorted from blood, taken in a trial of the OX40 agonist ivuxolimab. This CDR3 is CASSKGSRSSYEQYF. CDR3 coding DNA: TGTGCCAGCAGTAAGGGGTCCCGCAGCTCCTACGAGCAGTACTTC.